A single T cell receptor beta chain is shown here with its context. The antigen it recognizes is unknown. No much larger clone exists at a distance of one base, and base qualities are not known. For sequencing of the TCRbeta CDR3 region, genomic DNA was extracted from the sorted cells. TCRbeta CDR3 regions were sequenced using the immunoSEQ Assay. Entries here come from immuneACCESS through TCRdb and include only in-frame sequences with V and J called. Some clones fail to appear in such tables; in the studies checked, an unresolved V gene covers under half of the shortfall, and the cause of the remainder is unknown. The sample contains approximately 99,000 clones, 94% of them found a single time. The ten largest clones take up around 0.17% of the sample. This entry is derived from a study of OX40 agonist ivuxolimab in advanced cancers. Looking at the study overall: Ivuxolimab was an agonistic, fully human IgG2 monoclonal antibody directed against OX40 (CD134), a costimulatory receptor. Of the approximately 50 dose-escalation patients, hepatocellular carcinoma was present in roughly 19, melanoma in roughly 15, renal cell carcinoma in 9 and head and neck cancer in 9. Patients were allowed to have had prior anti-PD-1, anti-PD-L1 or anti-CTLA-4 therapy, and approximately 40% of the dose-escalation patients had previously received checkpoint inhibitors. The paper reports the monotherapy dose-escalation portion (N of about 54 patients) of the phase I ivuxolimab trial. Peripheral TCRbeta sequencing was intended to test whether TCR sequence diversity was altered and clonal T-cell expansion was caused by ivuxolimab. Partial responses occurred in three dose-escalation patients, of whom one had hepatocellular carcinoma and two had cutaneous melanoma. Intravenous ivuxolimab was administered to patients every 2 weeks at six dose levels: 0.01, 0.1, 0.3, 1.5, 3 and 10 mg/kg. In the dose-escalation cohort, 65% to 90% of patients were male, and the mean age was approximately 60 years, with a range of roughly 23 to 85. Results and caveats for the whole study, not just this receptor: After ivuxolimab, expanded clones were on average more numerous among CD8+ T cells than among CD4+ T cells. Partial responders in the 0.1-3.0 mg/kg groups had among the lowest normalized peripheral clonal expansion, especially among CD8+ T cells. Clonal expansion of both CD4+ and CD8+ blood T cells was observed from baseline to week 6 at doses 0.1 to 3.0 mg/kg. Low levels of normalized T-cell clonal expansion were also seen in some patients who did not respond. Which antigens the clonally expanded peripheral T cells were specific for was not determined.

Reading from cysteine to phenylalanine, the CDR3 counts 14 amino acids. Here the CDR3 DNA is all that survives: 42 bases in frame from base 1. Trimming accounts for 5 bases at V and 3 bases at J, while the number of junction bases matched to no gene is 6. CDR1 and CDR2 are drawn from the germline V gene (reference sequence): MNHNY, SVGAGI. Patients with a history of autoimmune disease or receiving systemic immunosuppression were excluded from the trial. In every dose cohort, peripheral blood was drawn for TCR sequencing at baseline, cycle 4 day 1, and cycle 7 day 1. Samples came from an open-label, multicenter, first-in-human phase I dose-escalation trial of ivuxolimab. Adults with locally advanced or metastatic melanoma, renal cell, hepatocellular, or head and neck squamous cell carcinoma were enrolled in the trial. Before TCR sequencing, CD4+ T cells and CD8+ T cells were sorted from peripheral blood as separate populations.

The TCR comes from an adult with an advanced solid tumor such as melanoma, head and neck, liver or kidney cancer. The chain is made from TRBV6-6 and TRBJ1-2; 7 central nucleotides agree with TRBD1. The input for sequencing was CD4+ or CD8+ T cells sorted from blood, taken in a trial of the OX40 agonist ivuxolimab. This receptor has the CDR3 CASSDRDRDYGYTF. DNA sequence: TGTGCCAGCAGTGACCGGGACAGAGACTATGGCTACACCTTC.